This TCR beta chain stems from a study of CD8 T cells in ankylosing spondylitis. General study findings and limits: As reported, disease-linked clones showed significant enrichment in matched ankylosing spondylitis synovial fluid. Peripheral blood held disease-linked clones only at relatively low frequency, and these were CD8+. The study identified a TCR beta motif of several highly homologous variants that appeared characteristic of ankylosing spondylitis blood.

V shed 2 bases and J 6 bases; nucleotides not matched to a gene: 2. Germline V gene sequence: CDR1 LNHDA, CDR2 SQIVND (reference sequence). The CDR3 sequence is 16 residues long. As to this clonotype: The antigen remains unidentified.

Quantitative barcoded 5'-RACE was used to prepare TCR beta libraries. TCRdb itself ran the 5' RACE reads through MiXCR, one entry per CDR3 protein. The data contain 150,000 to 200,000 distinct CDR3 sequences, 15% to 20% of them seen just once; the ten biggest clones take up roughly 4.5%. Material for sequencing was blood, either unsorted or a sorted T cell fraction (not recorded which). The clonotype was recovered from a male donor aged 5 to 29 with ankylosing spondylitis or in good health (not recorded which). The chain links TRBV19 to TRBJ2-1; 15 nucleotides agree with TRBD2. For the CDR3, the DNA is TGTGCCAGTAGTATACTGGGACTAGCGGGAGGCAATGAGCAGTTCTTC. Amino acid sequence: CASSILGLAGGNEQFF.